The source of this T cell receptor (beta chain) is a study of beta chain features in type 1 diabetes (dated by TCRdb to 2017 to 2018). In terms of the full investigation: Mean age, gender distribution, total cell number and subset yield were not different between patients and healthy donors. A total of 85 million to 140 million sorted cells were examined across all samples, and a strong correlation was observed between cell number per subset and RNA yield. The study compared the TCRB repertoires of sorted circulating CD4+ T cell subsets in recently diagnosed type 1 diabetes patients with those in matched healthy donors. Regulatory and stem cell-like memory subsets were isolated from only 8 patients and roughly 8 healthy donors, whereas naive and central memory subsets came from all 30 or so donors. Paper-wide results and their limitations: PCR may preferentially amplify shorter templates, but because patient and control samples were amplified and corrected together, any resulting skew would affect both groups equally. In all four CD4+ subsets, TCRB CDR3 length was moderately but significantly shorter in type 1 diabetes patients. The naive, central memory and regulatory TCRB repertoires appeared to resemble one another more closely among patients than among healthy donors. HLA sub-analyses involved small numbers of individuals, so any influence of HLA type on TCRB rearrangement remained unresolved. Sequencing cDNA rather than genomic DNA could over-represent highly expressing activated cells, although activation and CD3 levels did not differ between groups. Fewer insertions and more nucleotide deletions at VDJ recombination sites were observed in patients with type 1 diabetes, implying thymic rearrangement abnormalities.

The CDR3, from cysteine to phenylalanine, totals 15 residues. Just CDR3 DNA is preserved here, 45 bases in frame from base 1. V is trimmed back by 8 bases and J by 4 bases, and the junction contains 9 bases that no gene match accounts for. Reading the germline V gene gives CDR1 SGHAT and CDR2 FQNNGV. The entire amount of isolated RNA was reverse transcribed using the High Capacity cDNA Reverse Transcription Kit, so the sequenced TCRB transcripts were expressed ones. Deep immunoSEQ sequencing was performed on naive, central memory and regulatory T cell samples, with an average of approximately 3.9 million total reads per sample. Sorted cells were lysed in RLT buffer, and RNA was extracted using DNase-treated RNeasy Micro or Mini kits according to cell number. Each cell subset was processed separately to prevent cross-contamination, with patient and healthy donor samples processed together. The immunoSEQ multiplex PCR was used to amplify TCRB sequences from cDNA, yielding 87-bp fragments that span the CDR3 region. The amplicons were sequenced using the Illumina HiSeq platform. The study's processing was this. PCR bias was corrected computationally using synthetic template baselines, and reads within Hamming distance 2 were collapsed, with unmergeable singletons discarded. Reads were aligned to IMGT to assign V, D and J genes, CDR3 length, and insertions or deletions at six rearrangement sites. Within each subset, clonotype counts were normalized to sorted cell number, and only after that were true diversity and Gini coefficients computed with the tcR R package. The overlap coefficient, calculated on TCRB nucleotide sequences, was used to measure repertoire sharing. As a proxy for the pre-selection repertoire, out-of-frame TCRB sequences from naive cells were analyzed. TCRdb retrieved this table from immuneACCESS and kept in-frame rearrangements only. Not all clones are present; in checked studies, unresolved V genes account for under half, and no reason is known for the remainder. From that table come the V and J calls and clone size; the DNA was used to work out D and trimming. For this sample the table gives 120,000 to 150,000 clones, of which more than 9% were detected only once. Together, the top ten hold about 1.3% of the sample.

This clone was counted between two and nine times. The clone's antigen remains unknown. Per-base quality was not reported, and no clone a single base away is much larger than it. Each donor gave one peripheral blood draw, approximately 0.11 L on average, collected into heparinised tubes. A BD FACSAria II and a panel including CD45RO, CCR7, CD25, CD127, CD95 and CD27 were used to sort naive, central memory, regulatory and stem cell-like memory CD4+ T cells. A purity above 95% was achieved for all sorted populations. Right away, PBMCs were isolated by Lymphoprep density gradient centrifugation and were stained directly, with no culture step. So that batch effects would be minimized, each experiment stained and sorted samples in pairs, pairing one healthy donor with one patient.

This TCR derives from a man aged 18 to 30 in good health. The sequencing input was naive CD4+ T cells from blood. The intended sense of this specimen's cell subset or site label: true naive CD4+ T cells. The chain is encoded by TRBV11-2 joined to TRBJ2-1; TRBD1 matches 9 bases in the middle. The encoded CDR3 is CASGTGTGLYNEQFF. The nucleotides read TGTGCCAGCGGCACCGGGACAGGGCTGTACAATGAGCAGTTCTTC.